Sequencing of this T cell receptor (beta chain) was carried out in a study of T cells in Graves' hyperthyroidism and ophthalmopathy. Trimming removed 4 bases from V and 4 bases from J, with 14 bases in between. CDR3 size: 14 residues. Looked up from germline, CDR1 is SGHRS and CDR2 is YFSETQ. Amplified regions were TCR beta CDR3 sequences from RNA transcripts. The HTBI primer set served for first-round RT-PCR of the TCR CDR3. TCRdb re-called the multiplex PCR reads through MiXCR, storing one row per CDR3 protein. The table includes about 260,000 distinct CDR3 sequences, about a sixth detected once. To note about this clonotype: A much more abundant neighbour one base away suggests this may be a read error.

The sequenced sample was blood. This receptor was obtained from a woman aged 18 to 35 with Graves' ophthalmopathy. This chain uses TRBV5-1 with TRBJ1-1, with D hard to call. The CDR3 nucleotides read TGCGCCAGCAGCCTCCGCCCGGCGGGCACTGAAGCTTTCTTT. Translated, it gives CASSLRPAGTEAFF.